This T cell receptor beta chain is from a study of CD8 T cells in Susac syndrome. The authors reverse transcribed about 0.5 to 1 ug RNA with random hexamers. Multiplex immunoSEQ PCR targeted 54 Vbeta and 13 Jbeta TCR beta segments. TCRdb passed the immunoSEQ multiplex PCR reads through MiXCR, listing each CDR3 protein once. The table has 100,000 to 110,000 distinct CDR3 sequences, 95% seen once. The CDR3 length is 14 residues. Trimming at V came to 7 bases and at J to 4 bases, leaving 9 bases not matched to a gene. Sequencing input: CD8+ T cells from PBMCs. This sequence joins TRBV12-3 or TRBV12-4 and TRBJ2-7; TRBD1 matches 8 bases. This TCR derives from a human donor with Susac syndrome. The CDR3 sequence: CASTQSGTGYEQYF. CDR3 DNA sequence: TGTGCCAGCACCCAATCCGGGACAGGATACGAGCAGTACTTC.